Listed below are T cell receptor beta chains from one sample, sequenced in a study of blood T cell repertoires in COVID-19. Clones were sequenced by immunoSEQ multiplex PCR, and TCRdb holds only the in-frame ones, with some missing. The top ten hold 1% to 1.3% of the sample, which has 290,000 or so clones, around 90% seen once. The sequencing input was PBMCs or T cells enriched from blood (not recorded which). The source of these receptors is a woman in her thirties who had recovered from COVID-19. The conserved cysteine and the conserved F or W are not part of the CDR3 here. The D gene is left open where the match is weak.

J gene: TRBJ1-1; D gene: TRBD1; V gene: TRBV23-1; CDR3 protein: ARTGRGTEAF
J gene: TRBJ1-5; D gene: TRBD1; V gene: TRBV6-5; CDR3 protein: AGQGYSNQPQH
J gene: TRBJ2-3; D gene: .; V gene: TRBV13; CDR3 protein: ASSFGQEVDTQY
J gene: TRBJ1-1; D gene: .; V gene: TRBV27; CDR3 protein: ASSLFSVTGRAEAF
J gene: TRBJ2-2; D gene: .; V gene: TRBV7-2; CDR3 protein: ASSLVGRLENTGELF
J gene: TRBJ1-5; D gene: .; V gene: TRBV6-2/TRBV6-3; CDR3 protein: ASSSGGFGNQPQH
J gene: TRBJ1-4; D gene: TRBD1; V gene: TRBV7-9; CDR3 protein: ASSPNGQATNEKLF
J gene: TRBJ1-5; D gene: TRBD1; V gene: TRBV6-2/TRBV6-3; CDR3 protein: ASSPGQGRQPQH
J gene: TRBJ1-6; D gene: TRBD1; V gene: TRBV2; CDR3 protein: ASKKTRTGGNSPLH
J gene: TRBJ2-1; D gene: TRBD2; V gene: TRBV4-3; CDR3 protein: ASSQDQGAGSRQF
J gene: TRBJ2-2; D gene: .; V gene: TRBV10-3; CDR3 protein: ASQGFSGTGELF
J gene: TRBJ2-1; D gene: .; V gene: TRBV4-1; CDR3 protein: ASSQDEVSSYNEQF
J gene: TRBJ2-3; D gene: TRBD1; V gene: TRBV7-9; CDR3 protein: ASSPGQADTDTQY
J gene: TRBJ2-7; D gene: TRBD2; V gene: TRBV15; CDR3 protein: ATSRVTGGSYEQY
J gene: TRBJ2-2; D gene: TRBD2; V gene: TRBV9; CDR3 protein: ASSVDGTSPTGELF
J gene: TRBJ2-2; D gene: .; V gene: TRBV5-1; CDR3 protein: ASSFSQPNTGELF
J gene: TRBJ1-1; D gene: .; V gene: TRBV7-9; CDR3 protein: ASSLGQTNTEAF
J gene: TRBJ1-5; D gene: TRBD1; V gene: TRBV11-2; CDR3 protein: ASSAWGQGARAQH
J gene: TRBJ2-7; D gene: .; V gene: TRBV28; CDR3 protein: ASSLGGYYEQY
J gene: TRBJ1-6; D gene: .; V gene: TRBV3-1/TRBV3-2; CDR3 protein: ASSQDLRGYYSPLH
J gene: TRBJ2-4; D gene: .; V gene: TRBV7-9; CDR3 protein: ASSGGAQGKNIQY
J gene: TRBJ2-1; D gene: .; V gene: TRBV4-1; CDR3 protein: ASSQDRPSSYNEQF
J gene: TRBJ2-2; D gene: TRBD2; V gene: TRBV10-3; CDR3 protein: AISGTSDTGELF
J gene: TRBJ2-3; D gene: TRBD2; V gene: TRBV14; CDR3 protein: ASSQGTSPPRDTQY
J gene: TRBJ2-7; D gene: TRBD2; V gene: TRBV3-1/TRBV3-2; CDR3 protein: ASSQDLGLAGTQY
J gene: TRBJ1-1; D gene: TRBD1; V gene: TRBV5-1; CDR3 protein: ASSLDRGYTEAF
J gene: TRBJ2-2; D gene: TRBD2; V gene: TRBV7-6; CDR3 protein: ASSLEQAGVKTGELF